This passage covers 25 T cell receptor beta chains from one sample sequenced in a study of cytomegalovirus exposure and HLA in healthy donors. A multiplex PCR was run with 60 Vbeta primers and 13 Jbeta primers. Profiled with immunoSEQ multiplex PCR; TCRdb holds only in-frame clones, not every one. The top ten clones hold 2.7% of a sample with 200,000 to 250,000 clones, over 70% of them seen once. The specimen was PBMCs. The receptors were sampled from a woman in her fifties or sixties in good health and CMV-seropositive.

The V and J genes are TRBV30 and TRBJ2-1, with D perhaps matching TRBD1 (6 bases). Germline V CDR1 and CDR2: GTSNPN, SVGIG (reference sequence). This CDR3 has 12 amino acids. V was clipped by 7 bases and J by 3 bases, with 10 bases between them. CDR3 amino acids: CASGGFYNEQFF. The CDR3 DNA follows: TGTGCCTCTGGGGGCTTCTACAATGAGCAGTTCTTC. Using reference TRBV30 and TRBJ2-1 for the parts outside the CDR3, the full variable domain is SQTIHQWPATLVQPVGSPLSLECTVEGTSNPNLYWYRQAAGRGLQLLFYSVGIGQISSEVPQNLSASRPQDRQFILSSKKLLLSDSGFYLCASGGFYNEQFFGPGTRLTVL.

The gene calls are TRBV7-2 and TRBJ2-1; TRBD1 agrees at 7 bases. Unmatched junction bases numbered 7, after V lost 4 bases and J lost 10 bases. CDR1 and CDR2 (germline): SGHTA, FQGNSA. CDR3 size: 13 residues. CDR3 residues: CASSSDRVGEQFF. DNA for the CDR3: TGTGCCAGCAGCTCCGACAGGGTTGGCGAGCAGTTCTTC.

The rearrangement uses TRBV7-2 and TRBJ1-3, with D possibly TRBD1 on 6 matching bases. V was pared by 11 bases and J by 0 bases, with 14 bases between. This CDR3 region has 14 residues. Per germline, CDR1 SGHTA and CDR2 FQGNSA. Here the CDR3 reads CACRDNRSGNTIYF. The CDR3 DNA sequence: TGTGCCTGTCGGGACAACCGCTCTGGAAACACCATATATTTT. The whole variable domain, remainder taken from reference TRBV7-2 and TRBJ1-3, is GAGVSQSPSNKVTEKGKDVELRCDPISGHTALYWYRQSLGQGLEFLIYFQGNSAPDKSGLPSDRFSAERTGGSVSTLTIQRTQQEDSAVYLCACRDNRSGNTIYFGEGSWLTVV.

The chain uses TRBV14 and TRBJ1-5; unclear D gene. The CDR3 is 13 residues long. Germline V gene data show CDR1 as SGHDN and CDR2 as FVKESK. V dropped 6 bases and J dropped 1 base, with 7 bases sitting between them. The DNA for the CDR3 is TGTGCCAGCAGTCACAGAAGCAATCAGCCCCAGCATTTT. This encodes CASSHRSNQPQHF.

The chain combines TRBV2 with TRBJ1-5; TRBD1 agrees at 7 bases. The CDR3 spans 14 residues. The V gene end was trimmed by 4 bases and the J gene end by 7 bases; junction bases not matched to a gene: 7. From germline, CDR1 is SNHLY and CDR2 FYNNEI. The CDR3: CASSGQGSGQPQHF. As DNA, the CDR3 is TGTGCCAGCAGTGGACAGGGAAGTGGCCAGCCCCAGCATTTT.

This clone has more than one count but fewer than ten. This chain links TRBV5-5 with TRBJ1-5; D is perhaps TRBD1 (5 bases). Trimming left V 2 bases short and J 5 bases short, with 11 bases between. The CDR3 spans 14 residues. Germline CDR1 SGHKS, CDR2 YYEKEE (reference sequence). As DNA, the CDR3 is TGTGCCAGCAGCTTTTCGGGCAGGGATCAGCCCCAGCATTTT. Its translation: CASSFSGRDQPQHF. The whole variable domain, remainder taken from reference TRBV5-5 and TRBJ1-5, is DAGVTQSPTHLIKTRGQQVTLRCSPISGHKSVSWYQQVLGQGPQFIFQYYEKEERGRGNFPDRFSARQFPNYSSELNVNALLLGDSALYLCASSFSGRDQPQHFGDGTRLSIL.

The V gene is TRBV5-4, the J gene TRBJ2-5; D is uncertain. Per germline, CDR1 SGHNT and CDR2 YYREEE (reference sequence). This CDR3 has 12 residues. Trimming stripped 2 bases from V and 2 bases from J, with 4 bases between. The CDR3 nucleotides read TGTGCCAGCAGCTTCTCGCAAGAGACCCAGTACTTC. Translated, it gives CASSFSQETQYF.

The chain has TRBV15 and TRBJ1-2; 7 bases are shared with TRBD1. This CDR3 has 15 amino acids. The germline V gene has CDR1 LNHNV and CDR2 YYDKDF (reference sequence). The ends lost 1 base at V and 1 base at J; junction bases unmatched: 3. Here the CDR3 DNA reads TGTGCCACCAGCAGAGGGGACAGTAGTAACTATGGCTACACCTTC. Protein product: CATSRGDSSNYGYTF.

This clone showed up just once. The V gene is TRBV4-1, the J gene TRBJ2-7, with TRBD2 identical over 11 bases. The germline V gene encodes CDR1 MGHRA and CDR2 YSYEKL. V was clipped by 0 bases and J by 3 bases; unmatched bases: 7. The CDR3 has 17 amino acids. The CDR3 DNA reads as TGCGCCAGCAGCCAAGATCGGCTGGGACTAGCGGACTACGAGCAGTACTTC. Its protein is CASSQDRLGLADYEQYF.

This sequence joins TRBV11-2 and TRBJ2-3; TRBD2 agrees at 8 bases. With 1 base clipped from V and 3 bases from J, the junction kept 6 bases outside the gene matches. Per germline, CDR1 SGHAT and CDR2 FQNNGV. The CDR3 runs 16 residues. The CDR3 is CASSLGVSGVTDTQYF. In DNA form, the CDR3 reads TGTGCCAGCAGCTTAGGCGTTAGCGGGGTGACAGATACGCAGTATTTT.

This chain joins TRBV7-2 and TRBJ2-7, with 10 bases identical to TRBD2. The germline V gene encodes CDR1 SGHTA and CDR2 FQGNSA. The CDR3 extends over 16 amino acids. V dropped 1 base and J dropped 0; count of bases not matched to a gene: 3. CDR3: CASSLVSGGFSYEQYF. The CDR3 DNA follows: TGTGCCAGCAGCTTAGTTAGCGGGGGGTTCTCCTACGAGCAGTACTTC. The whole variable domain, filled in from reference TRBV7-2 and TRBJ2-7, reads GAGVSQSPSNKVTEKGKDVELRCDPISGHTALYWYRQSLGQGLEFLIYFQGNSAPDKSGLPSDRFSAERTGGSVSTLTIQRTQQEDSAVYLCASSLVSGGFSYEQYFGPGTRLTVT.

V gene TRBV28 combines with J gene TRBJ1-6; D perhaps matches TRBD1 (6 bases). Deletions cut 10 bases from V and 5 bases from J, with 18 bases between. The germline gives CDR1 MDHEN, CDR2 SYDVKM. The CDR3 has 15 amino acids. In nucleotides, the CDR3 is TGTGCCACCCGATGGGGGCGAGGGGATAATTCACCCCTCCACTTT. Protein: CATRWGRGDNSPLHF.

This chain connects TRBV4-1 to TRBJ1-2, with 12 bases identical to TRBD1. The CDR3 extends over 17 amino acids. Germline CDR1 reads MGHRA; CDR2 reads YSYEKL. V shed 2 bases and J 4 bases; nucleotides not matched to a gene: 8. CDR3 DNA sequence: TGCGCCAGCAGCCAACGGGACAGGGGGCGTAATCGCTATGGCTACACCTTC. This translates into CASSQRDRGRNRYGYTF.

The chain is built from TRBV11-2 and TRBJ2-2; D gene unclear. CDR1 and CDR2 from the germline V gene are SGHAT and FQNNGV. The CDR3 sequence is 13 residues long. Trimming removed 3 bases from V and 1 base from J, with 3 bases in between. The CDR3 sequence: CASSLRNTGELFF. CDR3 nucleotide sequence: TGTGCCAGCAGCTTGAGGAACACCGGGGAGCTGTTTTTT. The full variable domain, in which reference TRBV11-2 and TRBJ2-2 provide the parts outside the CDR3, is EAGVAQSPRYKIIEKRQSVAFWCNPISGHATLYWYQQILGQGPKLLIQFQNNGVVDDSQLPKDRFSAERLKGVDSTLKIQPAKLEDSAVYLCASSLRNTGELFFGEGSRLTVL.

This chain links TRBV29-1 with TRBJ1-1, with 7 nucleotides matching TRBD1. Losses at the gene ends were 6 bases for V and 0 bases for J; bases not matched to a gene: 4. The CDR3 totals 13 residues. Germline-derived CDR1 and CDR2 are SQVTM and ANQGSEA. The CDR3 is CSVRGQLNTEAFF. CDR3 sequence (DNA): TGCAGCGTGAGGGGACAGTTGAACACTGAAGCTTTCTTT. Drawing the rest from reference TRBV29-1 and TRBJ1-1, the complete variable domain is SAVISQKPSRDICQRGTSLTIQCQVDSQVTMMFWYRQQPGQSLTLIATANQGSEATYESGFVIDKFPISRPNLTFSTLTVSNMSPEDSSIYLCSVRGQLNTEAFFGQGTRLTVV.

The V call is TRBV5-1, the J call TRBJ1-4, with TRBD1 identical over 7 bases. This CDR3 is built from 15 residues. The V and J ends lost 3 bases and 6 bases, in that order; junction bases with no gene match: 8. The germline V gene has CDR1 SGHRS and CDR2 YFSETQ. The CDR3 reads CASSSRQGGDEKLFF. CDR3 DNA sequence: TGCGCCAGCAGCTCACGACAGGGAGGCGATGAAAAACTGTTTTTT.

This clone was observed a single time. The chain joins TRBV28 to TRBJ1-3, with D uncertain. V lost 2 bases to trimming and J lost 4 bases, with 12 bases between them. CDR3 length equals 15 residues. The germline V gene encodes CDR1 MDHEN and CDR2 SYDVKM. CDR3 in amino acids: CASSLATGGGNTIYF. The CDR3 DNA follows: TGTGCCAGCAGTTTAGCGACCGGAGGGGGAAACACCATATATTTT.

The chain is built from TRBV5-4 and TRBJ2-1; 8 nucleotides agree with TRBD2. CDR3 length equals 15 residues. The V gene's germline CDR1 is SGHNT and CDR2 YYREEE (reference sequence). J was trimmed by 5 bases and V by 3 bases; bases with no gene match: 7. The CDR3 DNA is TGTGCCAGCAGCTGGAGCGGGAGAGCAGACAATGAGCAGTTCTTC. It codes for CASSWSGRADNEQFF. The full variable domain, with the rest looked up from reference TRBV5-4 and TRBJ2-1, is ETGVTQSPTHLIKTRGQQVTLRCSSQSGHNTVSWYQQALGQGPQFIFQYYREEENGRGNFPPRFSGLQFPNYSSELNVNALELDDSALYLCASSWSGRADNEQFFGPGTRLTVL.

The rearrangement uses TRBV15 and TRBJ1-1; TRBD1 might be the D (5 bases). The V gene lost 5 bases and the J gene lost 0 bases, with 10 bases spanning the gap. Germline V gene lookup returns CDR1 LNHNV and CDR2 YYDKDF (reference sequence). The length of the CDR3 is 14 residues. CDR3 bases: TGTGCCACCAGCGCACTACAGGTGAACACTGAAGCTTTCTTT. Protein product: CATSALQVNTEAFF.

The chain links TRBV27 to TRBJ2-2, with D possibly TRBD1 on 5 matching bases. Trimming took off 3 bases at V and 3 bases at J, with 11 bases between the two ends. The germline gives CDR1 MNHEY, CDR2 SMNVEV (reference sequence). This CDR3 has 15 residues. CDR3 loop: CASSFWGGHTGELFF. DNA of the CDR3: TGTGCCAGCAGTTTTTGGGGCGGACACACCGGGGAGCTGTTTTTT.

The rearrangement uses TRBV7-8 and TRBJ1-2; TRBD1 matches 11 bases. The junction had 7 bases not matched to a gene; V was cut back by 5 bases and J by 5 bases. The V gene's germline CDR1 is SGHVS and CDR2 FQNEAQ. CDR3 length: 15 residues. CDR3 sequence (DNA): TGTGCCAGCAGCCCCCAAGGACAGGGGGCTTATGGCTACACCTTC. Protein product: CASSPQGQGAYGYTF.

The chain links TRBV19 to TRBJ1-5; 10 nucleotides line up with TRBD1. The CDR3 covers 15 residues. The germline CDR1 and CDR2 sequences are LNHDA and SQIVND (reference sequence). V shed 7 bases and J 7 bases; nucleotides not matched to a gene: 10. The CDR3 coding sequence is TGTGCCAGTATGGGAACGGGACAGGGGATCCAGCCCCAGCATTTT. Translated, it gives CASMGTGQGIQPQHF.

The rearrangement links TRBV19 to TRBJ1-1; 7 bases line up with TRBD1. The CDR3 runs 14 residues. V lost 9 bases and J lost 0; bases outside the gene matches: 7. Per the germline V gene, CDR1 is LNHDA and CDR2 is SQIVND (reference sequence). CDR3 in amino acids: CASLIQGMNTEAFF. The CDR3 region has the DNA TGTGCCAGCCTAATACAGGGGATGAACACTGAAGCTTTCTTT.

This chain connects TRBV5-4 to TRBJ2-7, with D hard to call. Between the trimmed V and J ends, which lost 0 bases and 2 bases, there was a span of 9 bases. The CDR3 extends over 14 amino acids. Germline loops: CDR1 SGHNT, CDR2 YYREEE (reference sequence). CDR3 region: CASSLAGQTYEQYF. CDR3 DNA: TGTGCCAGCAGCTTGGCTGGCCAGACCTACGAGCAGTACTTC. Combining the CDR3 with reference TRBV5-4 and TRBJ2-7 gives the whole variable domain ETGVTQSPTHLIKTRGQQVTLRCSSQSGHNTVSWYQQALGQGPQFIFQYYREEENGRGNFPPRFSGLQFPNYSSELNVNALELDDSALYLCASSLAGQTYEQYFGPGTRLTVT.

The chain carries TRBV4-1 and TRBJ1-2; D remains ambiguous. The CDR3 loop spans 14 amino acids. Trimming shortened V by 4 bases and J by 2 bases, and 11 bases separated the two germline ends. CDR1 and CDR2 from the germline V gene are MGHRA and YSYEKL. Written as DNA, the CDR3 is TGCGCCAGCAGCCCTACCGGGAGGAACTATGGCTACACCTTC. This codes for CASSPTGRNYGYTF.